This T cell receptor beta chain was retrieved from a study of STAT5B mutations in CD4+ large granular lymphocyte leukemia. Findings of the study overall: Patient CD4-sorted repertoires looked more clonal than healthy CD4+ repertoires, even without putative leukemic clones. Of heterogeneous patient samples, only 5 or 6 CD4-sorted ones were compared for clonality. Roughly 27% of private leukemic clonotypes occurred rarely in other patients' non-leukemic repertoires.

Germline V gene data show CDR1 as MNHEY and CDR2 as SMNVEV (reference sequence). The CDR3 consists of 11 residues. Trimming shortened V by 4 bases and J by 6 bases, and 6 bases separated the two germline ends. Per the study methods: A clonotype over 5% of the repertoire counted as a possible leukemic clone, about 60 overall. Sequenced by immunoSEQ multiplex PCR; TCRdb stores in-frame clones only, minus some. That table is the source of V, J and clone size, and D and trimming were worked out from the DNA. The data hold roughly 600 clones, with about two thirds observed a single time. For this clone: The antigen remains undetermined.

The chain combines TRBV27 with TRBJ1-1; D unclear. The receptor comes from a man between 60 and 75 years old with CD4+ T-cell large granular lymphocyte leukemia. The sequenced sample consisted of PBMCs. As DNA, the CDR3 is TGTGCCAGCAGTTCTACATCTGAAGCTTTCTTT. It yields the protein CASSSTSEAFF.